This T cell receptor (beta chain) stems from a study of blood T cell repertoires in COVID-19. Study-wide background: T cells, B-cell-depleted T cells, or PBMCs supplied cDNA or gDNA.

Per germline, CDR1 MNHNY and CDR2 SVGAGI (reference sequence). The CDR3 covers 13 residues. V was pared by 6 bases and J by 5 bases, with 14 bases between. This clone was picked up one time. Original methodology: From reference gene primer amplification, estimates of nucleated cell counts were derived. TCRdb keeps only in-frame clones here, not all; method: immunoSEQ multiplex PCR. That table furnishes V, J and clone size, whereas the DNA furnished D and trimming. The data hold about 200,000 clones, with more than 70% observed a single time. The sample comprised PBMCs or T cells enriched from blood (not recorded which). This sequence joins TRBV6-6 and TRBJ2-7; D gene uncertain. This sequence was found in a woman aged 18-35 years who had recovered from COVID-19. CDR3 DNA: TGTGCCAGCAGCCTTGAGATTACCCACGAGCAGTACTTC. Its translation is CASSLEITHEQYF.